Here is one T cell receptor beta chain with its context. A much larger clone is a single base away; this may be a read error. This sample is part of a study of blood T cells in healthy people across ages. The authors ran a second PCR of 7 to 11 cycles using a sample-barcoded 5' primer and a J-beta primer mix. Every molecule of cDNA carried a tag from a template-switch adaptor with 12 random nucleotides. TCRdb passed the 5' RACE reads through MiXCR, listing each CDR3 protein once. The table includes 600,000 or so distinct CDR3 sequences, under 55% detected once. The CDR3 totals 17 residues. Germline CDR1 is SGHTA and CDR2 is FQGNSA. The J segment lost 2 bases and the V segment lost 5 bases, leaving 13 bases of the junction unmatched.

The sequencing input was blood. The rearrangement links TRBV7-2 to TRBJ2-7, with TRBD2 identical over 9 bases. The TCR originated in a man at least 80 years old in good health. The CDR3 region is CASSPGLATLVTYEQYF. DNA of the CDR3: TGTGCCAGCAGCCCGGGACTAGCCACCCTGGTAACCTACGAGCAGTACTTC.